Listed here are 22 T cell receptor beta chains from one sample, sequenced in a study of cytomegalovirus exposure and HLA in healthy donors. The PCR used 60 Vbeta and 13 Jbeta primers. TCRdb's copy holds only in-frame clones and misses some; the assay was immunoSEQ multiplex PCR. The sample contains under 200,000 clones, about four fifths of which appear only once. Sequencing was performed on PBMCs. Source of these receptors: a woman aged 45-60 years in good health and CMV-seronegative.

J is TRBJ2-6 and V is TRBV7-6; possibly TRBD2 for D (5 bases). V lost 5 bases to trimming and J lost 1 base, with 15 bases between them. Germline loops: CDR1 SGHVS, CDR2 FNYEAQ. This CDR3 region has 17 residues. The CDR3 sequence is CASSPGIGESGANVLTF. CDR3 coding DNA: TGTGCCAGCAGCCCAGGTATCGGGGAGTCTGGGGCCAACGTCCTGACTTTC.

The rearrangement links TRBV18 to TRBJ2-5, with 7 bases fitting TRBD1. CDR3 length: 14 amino acids. V dropped 1 base and J dropped 5; count of bases not matched to a gene: 4. CDR1 and CDR2 (germline): KGHSH, LQKENI. The CDR3 sequence: CASSPLGRGETQYF. The CDR3, as DNA: TGTGCCAGCTCACCACTGGGCAGGGGGGAGACCCAGTACTTC.

V usage is TRBV5-5 and J usage is TRBJ2-7; 8 positions agree with TRBD2. Germline CDR1 and CDR2: SGHKS and YYEKEE (reference sequence). The trim removed 4 bases at V and 0 bases at J, leaving 9 bases unmatched. The CDR3 contains 16 residues. CDR3 sequence (DNA): TGTGCCAGCAGCAGAAATAGCGGGATGAGCTCCTACGAGCAGTACTTC. It codes for CASSRNSGMSSYEQYF.

The chain has TRBV30 and TRBJ2-2, with 7 bases that match TRBD1. CDR3 length: 16 amino acids. Looked up from germline, CDR1 is GTSNPN and CDR2 is SVGIG (reference sequence). The trim removed 4 bases at V and 1 base at J, leaving 9 bases unmatched. The CDR3 coding sequence is TGTGCCTGGACCCCGAGGGACAGCCTGAACACCGGGGAGCTGTTTTTT. Protein sequence: CAWTPRDSLNTGELFF.

Only a few counts were recorded for this clone. The V and J genes are TRBV29-1 and TRBJ2-3, with TRBD1 matching over 10 bases. CDR1 is SQVTM, CDR2 ANQGSEA, per germline. Unmatched junction bases numbered 6, after V lost 6 bases and J lost 6 bases. This CDR3 has 13 amino acids. This CDR3 reads CSVLTGGRDTQYF. Here the CDR3 DNA reads TGCAGCGTATTGACAGGGGGCCGGGATACGCAGTATTTT.

V usage is TRBV7-9 and J usage is TRBJ2-3, with 8 bases aligning to TRBD2. Germline CDR1 is SEHNR and CDR2 is FQNEAQ (reference sequence). The V gene end was trimmed by 1 base and the J gene end by 2 bases; junction bases not matched to a gene: 5. The CDR3 length is 16 residues. CDR3 loop: CASSLGLAGNTDTQYF. In nucleotides, the CDR3 is TGTGCCAGCAGCTTAGGGCTAGCGGGTAACACAGATACGCAGTATTTT. The full variable domain, with the rest looked up from reference TRBV7-9 and TRBJ2-3, is DTGVSQNPRHKITKRGQNVTFRCDPISEHNRLYWYRQTLGQGPEFLTYFQNEAQLEKSRLLSDRFSAERPKGSFSTLEIQRTEQGDSAMYLCASSLGLAGNTDTQYFGPGTRLTVL.

The gene calls are TRBV7-9 and TRBJ1-5; TRBD1 agrees at 7 bases. J gave up 3 bases and V 1 base, and 3 bases lay outside the gene matches. Per the germline V gene, CDR1 is SEHNR and CDR2 is FQNEAQ (reference sequence). This CDR3 has 15 residues. CDR3: CASSLGQGYNQPQHF. The CDR3 DNA is TGTGCCAGCAGCTTAGGACAGGGCTACAATCAGCCCCAGCATTTT.

In its sample, this clone was seen once. V usage is TRBV28 and J usage is TRBJ1-5, with 7 bases matching TRBD1. Unmatched junction bases numbered 10, after V lost 8 bases and J lost 6 bases. Germline-derived CDR1 and CDR2 are MDHEN and SYDVKM. This CDR3 is built from 14 residues. The CDR3 DNA reads as TGTGCCAGCGTTCAGGGGGGAGGTAGTCAGCCCCAGCATTTT. This gives the protein CASVQGGGSQPQHF.

J is TRBJ1-5 and V is TRBV7-2; D is unclear. Between the trimmed V and J ends, which lost 4 bases and 0 bases, there was a span of 7 bases. This CDR3 spans 14 amino acids. CDR1 and CDR2 from the germline V gene are SGHTA and FQGNSA. For the CDR3, the DNA is TGTGCCAGCAGCTCGGTATATAGCAATCAGCCCCAGCATTTT. Amino acids: CASSSVYSNQPQHF.

The V and J genes are TRBV7-2 and TRBJ2-7; D unresolved. The germline CDR1 and CDR2 sequences are SGHTA and FQGNSA. This CDR3 contains 15 residues. With 4 bases removed from V and 2 bases from J, the gap between germline ends came to 15 bases. Here the CDR3 reads CASSSYVSPAYEQYF. The CDR3 DNA reads as TGTGCCAGCAGCTCGTACGTTTCGCCGGCCTACGAGCAGTACTTC.

V usage is TRBV4-2 and J usage is TRBJ2-2, with D unresolved. Germline CDR1 LGHNA, CDR2 YNFKEQ. V gave up 1 base and J gave up 7 bases, with 4 bases separating them. This CDR3 contains 12 residues. CDR3 coding DNA: TGTGCCAGCAGCCAAGTACTCGGGGAGCTGTTTTTT. As protein: CASSQVLGELFF.

Here the CDR3 DNA reads TGTGCCAGCAGTGACGGGTTCTACGAGCAGTACTTC. Protein: CASSDGFYEQYF. The chain has TRBV2 and TRBJ2-7; the D is unclear. The germline V gene has CDR1 SNHLY and CDR2 FYNNEI. The V end was cut by 3 bases, the J end by 3 bases, with 6 bases between. The CDR3 is 12 residues long.

The chain joins TRBV19 to TRBJ2-6; TRBD1 aligns across 7 bases. This CDR3 is 15 amino acids long. The ends lost 5 bases at V and 3 bases at J; junction bases unmatched: 4. CDR1 LNHDA and CDR2 SQIVND come from the germline V gene (reference sequence). The CDR3, as DNA: TGTGCCAGTAGTGTTACAGGGGTTGGGGCCAACGTCCTGACTTTC. It codes for CASSVTGVGANVLTF.

The chain joins TRBV28 to TRBJ1-4; 7 bases are shared with TRBD1. Germline CDR1 MDHEN, CDR2 SYDVKM. V gave up 6 bases and J gave up 4 bases; unmatched junction bases: 11. CDR3 size: 16 residues. The CDR3 nucleotides are TGTGCCAGCAGCAAAGTCGGACAGGTTAATAATGAAAAACTGTTTTTT. Amino acid sequence: CASSKVGQVNNEKLFF.

The V gene is TRBV7-6, the J gene TRBJ2-7, with D uncertain. Germline V gene lookup returns CDR1 SGHVS and CDR2 FNYEAQ. V was cut by 7 bases and J by 2 bases, with 12 bases left in between. The CDR3 has 13 residues. In DNA, the CDR3 is TGTGCCAGCACCAGTAGTGGAGCCTACGAGCAGTACTTC. This sequence encodes CASTSSGAYEQYF.

V is TRBV7-2 and J is TRBJ2-1; TRBD1 might be the D (6 bases). Trimming cost V 1 base and J 4 bases, with 14 bases left between them. The CDR3 spans 16 residues. Germline V gene sequence: CDR1 SGHTA, CDR2 FQGNSA. The CDR3 DNA follows: TGTGCCAGCAGCTTAGGTGGGGGCCTTACGTACAATGAGCAGTTCTTC. Translating gives CASSLGGGLTYNEQFF.

The rearrangement links TRBV25-1 to TRBJ1-6; D not certain. The CDR3 loop spans 13 amino acids. Germline CDR1 reads MGHDK; CDR2 reads SYGVNS. The ends were cut back, 9 bases at V and 4 bases at J, with 10 bases in the middle. The CDR3 DNA reads TGTGCCAGTAACAACAGATATAATTCACCCCTCCACTTT. Its protein is CASNNRYNSPLHF.

This clone appeared once. V and J are TRBV15 and TRBJ1-2; D remains unclear. CDR1 and CDR2 from the germline V gene are LNHNV and YYDKDF (reference sequence). Trimming shortened V by 1 base and J by 5 bases, and 5 bases separated the two germline ends. The CDR3 contains 12 residues. This CDR3 reads CATSRAGYGYTF. CDR3 DNA: TGTGCCACCAGCAGAGCGGGATATGGCTACACCTTC.

As DNA, the CDR3 is TGCAGCGTTGATCCGCGGGACCTGAACACTGAAGCTTTCTTT. This encodes CSVDPRDLNTEAFF. The chain joins TRBV29-1 to TRBJ1-1; possible D gene TRBD1, 5 bases. Trimming took 3 bases from V and 0 from J, leaving 11 bases between them. CDR3 length equals 14 residues. CDR1 is SQVTM, CDR2 ANQGSEA, per germline.

The chain combines TRBV28 with TRBJ2-7; 9 bases are shared with TRBD2. CDR1 is MDHEN, CDR2 SYDVKM, per germline. Trimming cost V 2 bases and J 4 bases; bases outside gene matches: 9. There are 16 residues in the CDR3. Here the CDR3 DNA reads TGTGCCAGCAGTTTAATGAGGCGGGAGGGCGGGTACGAGCAGTACTTC. Protein sequence: CASSLMRREGGYEQYF.

The rearrangement joins TRBV29-1 to TRBJ1-2; D is perhaps TRBD1 (5 bases). Germline loops: CDR1 SQVTM, CDR2 ANQGSEA. The V end lost 1 base, the J end lost 6 bases, and 21 bases lay between the germline ends. The CDR3 is 16 amino acids. The CDR3 protein is CSVEGMGLQGGHGYTF. The CDR3 bases are TGCAGCGTTGAAGGGATGGGGCTCCAGGGTGGCCATGGCTACACCTTC.

This chain uses TRBV2 with TRBJ2-7; unclear D gene. Trimming pared 5 bases from V and 5 bases from J, leaving 10 bases between. The CDR3 has 12 residues. In germline, CDR1 is SNHLY, CDR2 FYNNEI. The CDR3 coding sequence is TGTGCCAGCAGTCGAGACATCGACGAGCAGTACTTC. Translated, it gives CASSRDIDEQYF.